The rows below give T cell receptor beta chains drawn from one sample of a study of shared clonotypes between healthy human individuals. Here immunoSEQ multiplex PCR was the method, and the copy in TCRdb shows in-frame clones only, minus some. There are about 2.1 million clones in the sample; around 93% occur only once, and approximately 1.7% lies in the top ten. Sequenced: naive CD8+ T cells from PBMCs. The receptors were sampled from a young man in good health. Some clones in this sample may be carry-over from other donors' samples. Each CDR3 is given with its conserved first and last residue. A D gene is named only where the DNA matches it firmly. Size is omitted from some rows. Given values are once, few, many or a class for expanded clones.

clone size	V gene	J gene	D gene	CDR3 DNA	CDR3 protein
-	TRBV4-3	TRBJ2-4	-	TGCGCCAGCAGCCAAGGGACCGGGACGGGATACATTCAGTACTTC	CASSQGTGTGYIQYF
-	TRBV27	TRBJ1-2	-	TGTGCCAGCAGTTTATCCCCCACTCAAACCGCCTACTATGGCTACACCTTC	CASSLSPTQTAYYGYTF
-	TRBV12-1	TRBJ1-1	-	TGTGCCAGCAGCTTTGCAGGGGGAAGAATGAACACTGAAGCTTTCTTT	CASSFAGGRMNTEAFF
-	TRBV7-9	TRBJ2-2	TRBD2	TGTGCCAGCAGCCGCGGGGGGACCGGGGAGCTGTTTTTT	CASSRGGTGELFF
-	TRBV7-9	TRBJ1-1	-	TGTGCCAGCAGCTTCGGGACGGAAGAAGCTTTCTTT	CASSFGTEEAFF
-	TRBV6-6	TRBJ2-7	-	TGTGCCAGCAGTTACTCACGCAGGGAGAGCTCCTACGAGCAGTACTTC	CASSYSRRESSYEQYF
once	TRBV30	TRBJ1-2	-	TGTGCCTGGAGTGTACACAGCCAAGGGGATGGCTACACCTTC	CAWSVHSQGDGYTF
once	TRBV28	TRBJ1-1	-	TGTGCCAGCAGTACAACGACAGAGATGAACACTGAAGCTTTCTTT	CASSTTTEMNTEAFF
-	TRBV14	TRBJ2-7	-	TGTGCCAGCAGCCAAGAATGGTACCACGAGCAGTACTTC	CASSQEWYHEQYF
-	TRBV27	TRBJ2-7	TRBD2	TGTGCCAGCAGTCCCCAGCGGGGGTATTACGAGCAGTACTTC	CASSPQRGYYEQYF
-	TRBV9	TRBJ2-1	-	TGTGCCAGCAGCGACGAAGATGAGCAGTTCTTC	CASSDEDEQFF
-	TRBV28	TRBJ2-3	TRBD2	TGTGCCAGCAGTCAGAATGGGGCGGGAGGGCAAGATACGCAGTATTTT	CASSQNGAGGQDTQYF
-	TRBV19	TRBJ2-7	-	TGTGCCAGTAGTTCAACAGGGTTCAACGAGCAGTACTTC	CASSSTGFNEQYF
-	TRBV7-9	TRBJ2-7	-	TGTGCCAGCAGCGATAGAGGAGGGGCCTTCATTGTCTACGAGCAGTACTTC	CASSDRGGAFIVYEQYF
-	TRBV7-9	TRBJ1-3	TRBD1	TGTGCCAGCACCATACAGGGGGCCATCTCTGGAAACACCATATATTTT	CASTIQGAISGNTIYF
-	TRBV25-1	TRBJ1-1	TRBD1	TGTGCCAGCACGGGGACAGGGGGCTCAATGAACACTGAAGCTTTCTTT	CASTGTGGSMNTEAFF